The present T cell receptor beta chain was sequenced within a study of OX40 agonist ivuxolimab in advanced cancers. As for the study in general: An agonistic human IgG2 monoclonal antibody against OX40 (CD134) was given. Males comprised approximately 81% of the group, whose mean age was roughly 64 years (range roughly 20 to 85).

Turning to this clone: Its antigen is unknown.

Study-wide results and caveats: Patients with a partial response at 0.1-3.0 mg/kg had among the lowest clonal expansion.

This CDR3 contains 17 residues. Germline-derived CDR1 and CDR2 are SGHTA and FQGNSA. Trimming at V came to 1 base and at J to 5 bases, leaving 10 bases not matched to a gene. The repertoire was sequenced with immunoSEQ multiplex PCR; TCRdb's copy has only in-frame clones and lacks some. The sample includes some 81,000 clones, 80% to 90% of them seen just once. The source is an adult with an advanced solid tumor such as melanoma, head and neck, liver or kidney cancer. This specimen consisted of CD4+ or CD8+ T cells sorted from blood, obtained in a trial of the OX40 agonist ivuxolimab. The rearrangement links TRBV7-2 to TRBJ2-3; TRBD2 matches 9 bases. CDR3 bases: TGTGCCAGCAGCTTAGTTTTGGGCGGGGGGGCTAGAGATACGCAGTATTTT. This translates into CASSLVLGGGARDTQYF.